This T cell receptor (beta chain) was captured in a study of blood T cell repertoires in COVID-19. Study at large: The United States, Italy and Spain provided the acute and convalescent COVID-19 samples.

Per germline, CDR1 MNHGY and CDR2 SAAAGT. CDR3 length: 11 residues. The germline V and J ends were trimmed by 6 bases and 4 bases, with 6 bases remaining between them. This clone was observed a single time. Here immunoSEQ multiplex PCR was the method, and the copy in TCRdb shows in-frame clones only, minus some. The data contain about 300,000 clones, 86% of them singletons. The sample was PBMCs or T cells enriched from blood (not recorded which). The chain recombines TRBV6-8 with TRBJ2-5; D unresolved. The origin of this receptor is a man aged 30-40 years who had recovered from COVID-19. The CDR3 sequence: CASSPLETQYF. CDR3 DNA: TGTGCCAGCAGCCCGTTAGAGACCCAGTACTTC.